The clone carrying this TCR beta chain was seen more than once but under ten times. Seattle patient enrollment occurred during active infection, with longitudinal follow-up thereafter. Using immunoSEQ multiplex PCR, the repertoire was profiled, and TCRdb retains in-frame clones only, with some absent. The top ten clones hold approximately 8% of a sample with roughly 200,000 clones, approximately 84% of them seen once. The data belong to a study of blood T cell repertoires in COVID-19. Study-level background: Sites in the United States, Italy and Spain provided acute and convalescent COVID-19 samples. T cells, B-cell-depleted T cells, or PBMCs supplied cDNA or gDNA.

The V segment lost 2 bases and the J segment 6 bases; nucleotides outside the gene matches: 3. The CDR3 is 14 residues long. CDR1 and CDR2 (germline): MNHEY, SVGAGI. V and J are TRBV6-5 and TRBJ2-7; 11 nucleotides match TRBD1. Material for sequencing was peripheral blood. The sequence was collected from a woman of 80 years or more with COVID-19, enrolled during active disease. The CDR3 DNA is TGTGCCAGCAGTTACGGGGGGACAGGGGGCGAGCAGTACTTC. Translated: CASSYGGTGGEQYF.